This entry lists 2 T cell receptor beta chains sequenced from one sample in a study of monozygotic twins with inflammatory bowel disease. TCRdb re-called the 5' RACE reads and gives one entry per CDR3 protein, without DNA. This table holds a few hundred thousand distinct CDR3 sequences. Sequenced input: blood. Source of these receptors: a human donor with ulcerative colitis or Crohn's disease, or a healthy co-twin of an affected twin (not recorded which).

The chain recombines TRBV6-1 with TRBJ1-1. CDR1 is MNHNS, CDR2 SASEGT, per germline. This CDR3 has 14 residues. CDR3 amino acids: CASSEQGGWTEAFF.

The chain has TRBV20-1 and TRBJ2-1; checking the TCRdb D call of TRBD1 is not possible without DNA. This CDR3 has 15 amino acids. Germline V CDR1 and CDR2: DFQATT, SNEGSKA (reference sequence). CDR3 loop: CSAPTRQGRINEQFF.